The clone carrying this TCR beta chain turned up a few times. Its antigen is not identified. The junction shows a germline mismatch at one end, possibly a read error. This CDR3 has 12 amino acids. From germline, CDR1 is DFQATT and CDR2 SNEGSKA (reference sequence). Once obtained from cultured CD4+ T cells, the DNA was sequenced using the Oncomine TCR Beta short-read assay. Investigators obtained genomic DNA by extraction from cultured CD4+ T cells. TCRdb fed the PCR reads into MiXCR, producing one record per CDR3 protein. This sample carries some 25,000 distinct CDR3 sequences, roughly 49% of them seen once, and the ten largest clones take roughly 6.1%. This entry is derived from a study of vaccination and CD4 T cells after COVID-19. Study information: Convalescent cases consisted of six males and four females, of whom two were Hispanic. Overlapping SARS-CoV-2, HCoV-NL63, HCoV-OC43 and HCoV-229E spike peptides were used to stimulate cells.

Treatment given: approximately 10-day PBMC culture with coronavirus spike peptide pools or control peptides (ViraFEST assay). IL-2 at around 10 IU/ml and peptide pools at roughly 10 ug/ml were added to PBMCs cultured at two million per well. This receptor was taken from a human donor who had recovered from COVID-19. Sequenced material: CD4+ T cells from blood, cultured in vitro. The V gene is TRBV20-1, the J gene TRBJ2-7; 9 nucleotides agree with TRBD1. CDR3 nucleotides: TGCAGTGCCAGAGGACAGGGGAGCGGGCAGTACTTC. Its protein product is CSARGQGSGQYF.